This T cell receptor beta chain comes out of a study of shared clonotypes between healthy human individuals. This table comes from immunoSEQ multiplex PCR, and its TCRdb copy is limited to in-frame clones, with some not included. The sample records some 1 million clones, about 70% being singletons. Germline CDR1 and CDR2: MNHEY and SVGAGI. The CDR3 has 11 residues. V was pared by 6 bases and J by 14 bases, with 11 bases between. The genes are TRBV6-5 and TRBJ1-6; no definite D call. Sequencing used memory CD4+ T cells sorted from blood. Subset in this sample: CD45RA-negative fraction. This TCR derives from a man aged 18 to 35 in good health. The CDR3 DNA reads as TGTGCCAGCAGCCTAGGTGGGGCCCTCCACTTT. Encoded protein: CASSLGGALHF.